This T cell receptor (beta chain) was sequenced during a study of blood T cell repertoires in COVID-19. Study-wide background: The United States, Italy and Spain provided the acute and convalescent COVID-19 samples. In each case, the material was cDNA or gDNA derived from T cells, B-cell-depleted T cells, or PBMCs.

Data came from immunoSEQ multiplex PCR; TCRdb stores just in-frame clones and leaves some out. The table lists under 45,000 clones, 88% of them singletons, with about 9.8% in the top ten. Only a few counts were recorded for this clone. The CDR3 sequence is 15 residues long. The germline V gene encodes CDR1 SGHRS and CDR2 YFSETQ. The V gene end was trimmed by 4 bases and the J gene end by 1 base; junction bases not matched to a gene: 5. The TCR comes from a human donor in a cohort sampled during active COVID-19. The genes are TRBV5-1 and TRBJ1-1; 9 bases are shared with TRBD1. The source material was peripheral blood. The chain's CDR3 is CASSRTQGANTEAFF. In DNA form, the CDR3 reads TGCGCCAGCAGCCGGACACAGGGGGCGAACACTGAAGCTTTCTTT.